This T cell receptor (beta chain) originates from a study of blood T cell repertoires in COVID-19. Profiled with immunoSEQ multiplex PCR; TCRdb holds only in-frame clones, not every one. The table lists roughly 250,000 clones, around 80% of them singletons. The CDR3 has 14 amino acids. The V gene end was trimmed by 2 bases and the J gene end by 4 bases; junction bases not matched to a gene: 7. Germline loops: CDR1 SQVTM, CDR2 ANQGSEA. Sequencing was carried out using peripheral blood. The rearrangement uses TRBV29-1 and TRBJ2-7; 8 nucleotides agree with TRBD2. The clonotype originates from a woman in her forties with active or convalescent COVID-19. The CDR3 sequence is CSVETAGGSYEQYF. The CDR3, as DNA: TGCAGCGTTGAAACGGCGGGGGGCTCGTACGAGCAGTACTTC.